Described below is a single T cell receptor (beta chain) sequence and its context. This sample was included in a study of blood T cell repertoires in COVID-19. Study background: T cells, B-cell-depleted T cells, or PBMCs supplied cDNA or gDNA.

The study recruited people aged 18 to 89 years across about two dozen US areas. Donors of Cohort 3 who recovered were those that had two negative PCRs, clearance, or symptom resolution. Per the authors' pipeline: From reference gene primer amplification, estimates of nucleated cell counts were derived. Produced via immunoSEQ multiplex PCR; TCRdb's table is partial and in-frame only. V and J calls plus clone size are reproduced from that table; the DNA served to infer D and trimming. The table lists 250,000 to 350,000 clones, around nine tenths of them singletons. V was pared by 2 bases and J by 0 bases, with 5 bases between. Germline V gives CDR1 SGHVS, CDR2 FNYEAQ. This CDR3 has 13 amino acids.

The chain recombines TRBV7-6 with TRBJ2-7; D uncertain. The sequence derives from a woman in her forties who had recovered from COVID-19. Sequenced: PBMCs or T cells enriched from blood (not recorded which). CDR3 sequence reads: CASSLTSSYEQYF. The CDR3 nucleotides read TGTGCCAGCAGCTTAACGAGCTCCTACGAGCAGTACTTC.